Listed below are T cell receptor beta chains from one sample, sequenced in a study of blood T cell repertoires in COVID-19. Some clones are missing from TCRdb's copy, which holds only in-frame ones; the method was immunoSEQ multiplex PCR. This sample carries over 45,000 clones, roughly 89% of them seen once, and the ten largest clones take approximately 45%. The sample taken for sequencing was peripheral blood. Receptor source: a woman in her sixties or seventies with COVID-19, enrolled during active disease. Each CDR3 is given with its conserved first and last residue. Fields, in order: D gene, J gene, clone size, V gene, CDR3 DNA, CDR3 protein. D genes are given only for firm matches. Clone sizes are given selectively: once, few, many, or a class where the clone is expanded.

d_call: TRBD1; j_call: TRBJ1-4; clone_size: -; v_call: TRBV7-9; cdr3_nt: TGTGCCAGCAGCTTAATGGGACAGGAAACTAATGAAAAACTGTTTTTT; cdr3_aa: CASSLMGQETNEKLFF
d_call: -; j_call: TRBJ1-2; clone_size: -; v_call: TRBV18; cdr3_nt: TGTGCCAGCTCACCACCGGGCCAGGCCCCAATCTATGGCTACACCTTC; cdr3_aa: CASSPPGQAPIYGYTF
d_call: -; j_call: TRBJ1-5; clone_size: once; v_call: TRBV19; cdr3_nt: TGTGCCAGTAGTATTCTGGACAACAATCAGCCCCAGCATTTT; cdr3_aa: CASSILDNNQPQHF
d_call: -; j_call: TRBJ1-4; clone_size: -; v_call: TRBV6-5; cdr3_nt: TGTGCCAGCAGCGAGGGAGGGTTTAATGAAAAACTGTTTTTT; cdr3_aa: CASSEGGFNEKLFF
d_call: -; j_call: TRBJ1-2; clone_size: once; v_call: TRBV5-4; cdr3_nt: TGTGCCAGCAGCTTGTTCGCAGGATCCTATGGCTACACCTTC; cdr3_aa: CASSLFAGSYGYTF
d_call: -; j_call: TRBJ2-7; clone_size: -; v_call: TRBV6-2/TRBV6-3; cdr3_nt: TGTGCCAGCAGTGCGCCGGGAATGACGTACTTC; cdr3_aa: CASSAPGMTYF
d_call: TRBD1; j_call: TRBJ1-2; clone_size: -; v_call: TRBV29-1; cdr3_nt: TGCAGCGTTGCCCCTCCCGGGACAGGGGCCGATGGCTACACCTTC; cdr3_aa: CSVAPPGTGADGYTF
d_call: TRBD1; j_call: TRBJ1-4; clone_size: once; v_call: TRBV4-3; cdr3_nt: TGCGCCAGCAGCCCAGAAGCAGGGGGCATCGGAGAAAAACTGTTTTTT; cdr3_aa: CASSPEAGGIGEKLFF
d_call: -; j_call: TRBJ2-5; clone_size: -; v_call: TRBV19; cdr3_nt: TGTGCCAGTAGTATAACCCCCCTATCCCAAGAGACCCAGTACTTC; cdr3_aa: CASSITPLSQETQYF
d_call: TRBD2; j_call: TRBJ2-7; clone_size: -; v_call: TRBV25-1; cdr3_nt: TGTGCCAGCAGTGAATCGGGACTACTCTACGAGCAGTACTTC; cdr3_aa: CASSESGLLYEQYF
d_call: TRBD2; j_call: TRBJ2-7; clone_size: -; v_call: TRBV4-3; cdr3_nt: TGCGCCAGCAGCCAAGAGAGAGGGGCTAGCGGACTCTACGAGCAGTACTTC; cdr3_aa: CASSQERGASGLYEQYF
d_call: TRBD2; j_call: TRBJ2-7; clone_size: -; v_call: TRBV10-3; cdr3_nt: TGTGCCATCAGTGAGGGGCTAGCGGGCTACGAGCAGTACTTC; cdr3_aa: CAISEGLAGYEQYF
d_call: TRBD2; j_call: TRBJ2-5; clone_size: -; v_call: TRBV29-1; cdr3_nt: TGCAGCGTTGAAGCTTTGGGGACTAGCGGGGAAGAGACCCAGTACTTC; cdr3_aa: CSVEALGTSGEETQYF
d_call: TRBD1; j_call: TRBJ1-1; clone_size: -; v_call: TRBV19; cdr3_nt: TGTGCCAGTAGTATATTTGGCCTGGGCGCAGGGGGCCGGGACACTGAAGCTTTCTTT; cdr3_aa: CASSIFGLGAGGRDTEAFF
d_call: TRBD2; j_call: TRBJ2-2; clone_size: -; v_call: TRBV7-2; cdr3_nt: TGTGCCAGCAGCTTAGCGAGGACTAGCGGGAACACCGGGGAGCTGTTTTTT; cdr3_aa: CASSLARTSGNTGELFF
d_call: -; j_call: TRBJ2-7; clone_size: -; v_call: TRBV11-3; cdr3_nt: TGTGCCAGCAGTACGGGGGACGAGCAGTACTTC; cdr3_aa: CASSTGDEQYF
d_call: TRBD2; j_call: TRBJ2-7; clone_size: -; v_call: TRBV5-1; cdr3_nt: TGCGCCAGCAGCCGGACTAGCCTCCCCTACTACGAGCAGTACTTC; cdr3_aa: CASSRTSLPYYEQYF
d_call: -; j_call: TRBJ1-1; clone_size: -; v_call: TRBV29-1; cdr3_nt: TGCAGCGTTGAAACCCAGATGAACACTGAAGCTTTCTTT; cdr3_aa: CSVETQMNTEAFF
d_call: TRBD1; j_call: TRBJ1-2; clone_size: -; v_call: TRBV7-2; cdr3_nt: TGTGCCAGCAGCTCCCCCGGGACAGGGATCTATGGCTACACCTTC; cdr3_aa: CASSSPGTGIYGYTF
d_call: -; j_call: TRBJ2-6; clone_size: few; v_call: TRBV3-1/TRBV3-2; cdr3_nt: TGTGCCAGCAGCCCTTTTGGGGGCGGCGCTGGGGCCAACGTCCTGACTTTC; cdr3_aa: CASSPFGGGAGANVLTF
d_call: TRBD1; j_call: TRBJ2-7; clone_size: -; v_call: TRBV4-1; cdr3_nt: TGCGCCAGCAGCCAACCTGTCTCCGGGACAGGGTTCTACGAGCAGTACTTC; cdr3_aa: CASSQPVSGTGFYEQYF
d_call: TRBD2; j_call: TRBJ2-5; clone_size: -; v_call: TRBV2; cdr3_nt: TGTGCCAGCAGTGGGCTAGCGGGAGGCGGGGAGACCCAGTACTTC; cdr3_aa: CASSGLAGGGETQYF